The text below deals with one T cell receptor beta chain. Its antigen is not identified. These data come from a study of CD8+ T cells in alopecia areata. Across the whole study: Administration of oral tofacitinib to treated patients was at 5 to 10 mg twice daily. Notes on the study in general: Elevated clonality characterized lesional scalp relative to normal scalp, particularly in alopecia totalis/universalis.

The treatment is: oral pan-JAK inhibitor, 5-10 mg twice daily. After isolation, RNA underwent reverse transcription to generate cDNA as the sequencing template. Produced via immunoSEQ multiplex PCR; TCRdb's table is partial and in-frame only. The sample records roughly 110,000 clones, roughly 84% being singletons. The CDR3 length is 13 residues. Germline CDR1 is SNHLY and CDR2 is FYNNEI. V gave up 5 bases and J gave up 0 bases, with 5 bases separating them. This sample comprised CD8+ T cells sorted from blood, obtained at week 24, from a patient treated with tofacitinib. This chain links TRBV2 with TRBJ1-5; D gene unclear. This receptor was obtained from a human donor with alopecia areata. The CDR3 here is CASSSYSNQPQHF. The CDR3 DNA reads TGTGCCAGCAGTAGCTATAGCAATCAGCCCCAGCATTTT. The full variable domain, in which reference TRBV2 and TRBJ1-5 provide the parts outside the CDR3, is EPEVTQTPSHQVTQMGQEVILRCVPISNHLYFYWYRQILGQKVEFLVSFYNNEISEKSEIFDDQFSVERPDGSNFTLKIRSTKLEDSAMYFCASSSYSNQPQHFGDGTRLSIL.